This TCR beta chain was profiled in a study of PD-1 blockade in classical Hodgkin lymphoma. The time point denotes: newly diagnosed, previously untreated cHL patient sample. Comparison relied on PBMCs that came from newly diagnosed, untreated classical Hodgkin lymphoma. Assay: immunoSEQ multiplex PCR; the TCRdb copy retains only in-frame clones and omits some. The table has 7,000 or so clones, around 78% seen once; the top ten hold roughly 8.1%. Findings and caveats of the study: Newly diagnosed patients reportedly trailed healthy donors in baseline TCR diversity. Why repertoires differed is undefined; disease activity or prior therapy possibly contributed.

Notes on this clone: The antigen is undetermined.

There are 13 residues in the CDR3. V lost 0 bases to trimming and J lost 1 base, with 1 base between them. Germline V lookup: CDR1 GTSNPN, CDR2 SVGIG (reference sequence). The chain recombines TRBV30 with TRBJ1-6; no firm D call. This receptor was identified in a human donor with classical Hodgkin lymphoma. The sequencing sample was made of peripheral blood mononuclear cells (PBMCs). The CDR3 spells CAWSVSYNSPLHF. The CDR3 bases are TGTGCCTGGAGTGTATCCTATAATTCACCCCTCCACTTT.